This entry lists 9 T cell receptor beta chains sequenced from one sample in a study of Tregs in tolerant kidney transplant recipients. Sequencing was performed with immunoSEQ multiplex PCR; in TCRdb, only in-frame clones are kept and a portion is missing. This sample has under 50,000 clones, with less than 95% found just once. The sample taken for sequencing was Tregs from blood. The source of these receptors is a human donor in good health.

This clone has a single count. Here the CDR3 reads CASSSNTWTGGASRYGYTF. For the CDR3, the DNA is TGCGCCAGCAGCTCGAACACATGGACAGGGGGCGCGTCTCGGTATGGCTACACCTTC. The genes are TRBV5-1 and TRBJ1-2; TRBD1 aligns across 11 bases. The trim removed 3 bases at V and 5 bases at J, leaving 18 bases unmatched. There are 19 residues in the CDR3. CDR1 and CDR2 from the germline V gene are SGHRS and YFSETQ.

As to this clone: At one boundary the junction diverges from the germline segment, which might be a read error. This CDR3 reads CASSSSVYEQYF. CDR3 DNA: TGCGCCAGTAGTAGTTCCGTGTACGAGCAGTACTTC. The rearrangement joins TRBV19 to TRBJ2-7, with no clear D. The CDR3 length is 12 residues. Germline-derived CDR1 and CDR2 are LNHDA and SQIVND (reference sequence). Full variable domain (rest looked up from reference TRBV19 and TRBJ2-7): DGGITQSPKYLFRKEGQNVTLSCEQNLNHDAMYWYRQDPGQGLRLIYYSQIVNDFQKGDIAEGYSVSREKKESFPLTVTSAQKNPTAFYLCASSSSVYEQYFGPGTRLTVT.

The chain couples TRBV5-1 to TRBJ2-7, with a weak D call TRBD1 (7 bases). Germline V gene data show CDR1 as SGHRS and CDR2 as YFSETQ. V was shortened by 0 bases and J by 12 bases, with 16 bases between the two germline ends. The CDR3 runs 13 residues. The CDR3 nucleotides are TGCGCCAGCAGCTTGGTCCCTGACAGGGAGGCGTACTTC. Residues: CASSLVPDREAYF.

V and J are TRBV30 and TRBJ1-1; 10 bases are shared with TRBD1. The CDR3 has 18 amino acids. Trimming took 0 bases from V and 1 from J; bases not matched to a gene: 11. The germline V gene has CDR1 GTSNPN and CDR2 SVGIG (reference sequence). The CDR3 protein is CAWSVWRGTGVGNTEAFF. CDR3 nucleotides: TGTGCCTGGAGTGTATGGAGGGGGACAGGGGTGGGGAACACTGAAGCTTTCTTT.

Only one count was recorded for this clone. The gene calls are TRBV6-5 and TRBJ1-2; 8 bases match TRBD1. With 5 bases clipped from V and 4 bases from J, the junction kept 6 bases outside the gene matches. CDR1 and CDR2 (germline): MNHEY, SVGAGI. This CDR3 has 14 amino acids. Here the CDR3 reads CASSRQGTIYGYTF. CDR3 in DNA: TGTGCCAGCAGTAGACAGGGGACCATCTATGGCTACACCTTC.

This chain uses TRBV5-1 with TRBJ2-5; no definite D call. Germline loops: CDR1 SGHRS, CDR2 YFSETQ. V lost 2 bases, J lost 4 bases, and 9 bases lay in between. The CDR3 loop spans 13 amino acids. CDR3 in amino acids: CASSFGVGETQYF. As DNA, the CDR3 is TGCGCCAGCAGCTTTGGGGTGGGAGAGACCCAGTACTTC.

The chain carries TRBV7-8 and TRBJ2-1; D is perhaps TRBD1 (6 bases). The germline CDR1 and CDR2 sequences are SGHVS and FQNEAQ. The CDR3 has 12 amino acids. V lost 11 bases and J lost 7, with 15 bases in between. CDR3 DNA: TGTGCCTGCGGCCCAAGGGGGAATGAGCAGTTCTTC. Translating gives CACGPRGNEQFF.

Here the CDR3 reads CASSILAAYSNQPQHF. CDR3 sequence (DNA): TGTGCCAGTAGTATTTTGGCGGCATATAGCAATCAGCCCCAGCATTTT. J is TRBJ1-5 and V is TRBV19, with D unclear. Germline loops: CDR1 LNHDA, CDR2 SQIVND (reference sequence). Trimming took 3 bases from V and 0 from J, leaving 12 bases between them. The CDR3 sequence is 16 residues long.

This sequence joins TRBV5-1 and TRBJ1-4; D ambiguous. This CDR3 is 14 amino acids long. CDR1 is SGHRS, CDR2 YFSETQ, per germline. The V gene lost 4 bases and the J gene lost 5 bases, with 12 bases spanning the gap. In DNA form, the CDR3 reads TGCGCCAGCAGCCCCAACACAGCGAATGAAAAACTGTTTTTT. Protein product: CASSPNTANEKLFF.